This T cell receptor (beta chain) stems from a study of CD8+ T cells in alopecia areata. The sequencing template was cDNA reverse transcribed from extracted RNA. Using immunoSEQ multiplex PCR, the repertoire was profiled, and TCRdb retains in-frame clones only, with some absent. The data contain about 120,000 clones, more than 30% of them singletons. This clone was counted a few times. The J segment lost 3 bases and the V segment lost 4 bases, leaving 6 bases of the junction unmatched. This CDR3 is built from 15 residues. Germline V gives CDR1 SQVTM, CDR2 ANQGSEA. As part of sample collection, lesional scalp punch biopsies and peripheral blood were taken from alopecia areata patients.

The TCR comes from a human donor with alopecia areata. The chain recombines TRBV29-1 with TRBJ2-2; TRBD2 matches 9 bases. Sequencing input: CD4+ T cells sorted from blood. In DNA, the CDR3 is TGCAGCGTTGGTTCTAGCGGGATTTACACCGGGGAGCTGTTTTTT. It is translated as CSVGSSGIYTGELFF.